Each of the 15 T cell receptor beta chains below was sequenced from the same sample in a study of T cell changes during pregnancy in multiple sclerosis. The repertoire was sequenced with immunoSEQ multiplex PCR; TCRdb's copy has only in-frame clones and lacks some. This sample yields around 110,000 clones, of which under 95% are seen a single time; roughly 1.6% belongs to the top ten. This material consisted of peripheral blood, taken before pregnancy. The receptors shown here come from a female donor with multiple sclerosis, enrolled in a pregnancy study.

The rearrangement joins TRBV10-1 to TRBJ2-5; 9 bases line up with TRBD2. Germline V gene data show CDR1 as WNHNN and CDR2 as SYGVQD (reference sequence). The CDR3 contains 23 residues. V lost 6 bases, J lost 5 bases, and 34 bases stayed unmatched. The CDR3 spells CASSPGVLGQWIVLAGGKETQYF. The CDR3, as DNA: TGCGCCAGCAGCCCTGGGGTGCTGGGACAGTGGATCGTTCTGGCGGGGGGGAAGGAGACCCAGTACTTC.

The V call is TRBV11-3, the J call TRBJ2-7; TRBD1 matches at 8 bases. The V and J ends lost 3 bases and 6 bases, in that order; junction bases with no gene match: 4. Germline CDR1 reads SGHNT; CDR2 reads YENEEA. The CDR3 spans 13 residues. The CDR3 spells CASSLTGESEQYF. The CDR3 nucleotides are TGTGCCAGCAGCTTGACAGGGGAAAGCGAGCAGTACTTC. The complete variable domain, with remaining parts taken from reference TRBV11-3 and TRBJ2-7, reads EAGVVQSPRYKIIEKKQPVAFWCNPISGHNTLYWYLQNLGQGPELLIRYENEEAVDDSQLPKDRFSAERLKGVDSTLKIQPAELGDSAVYLCASSLTGESEQYFGPGTRLTVT.

This rearrangement joins TRBV5-1 to TRBJ2-6; TRBD2 is a possible D gene (5 bases). Deletions cut 2 bases from V and 0 bases from J, with 15 bases between. The CDR3 extends over 18 amino acids. Germline assignment: CDR1 SGHRS and CDR2 YFSETQ. The DNA of the CDR3 is TGCGCCAGCAGCTTCACCCTCGGACGGGACTCTGGGGCCAACGTCCTGACTTTC. The encoded protein is CASSFTLGRDSGANVLTF.

The chain has TRBV5-1 and TRBJ2-7, with 11 positions matching TRBD2. Trimming cost V 4 bases and J 2 bases; bases outside gene matches: 11. The germline CDR1 and CDR2 sequences are SGHRS and YFSETQ. This CDR3 contains 17 residues. The CDR3 DNA reads TGCGCCAGCAGCAGGGTGACTAGCGGGGACCGCACCTACGAGCAGTACTTC. It translates to CASSRVTSGDRTYEQYF.

V is TRBV6-5 and J is TRBJ2-7, with D possibly matching TRBD2 (5 bases). V was trimmed by 5 bases and J by 4 bases, leaving 12 bases between them. CDR1 is MNHEY and CDR2 is SVGAGI in the germline V gene. There are 13 residues in the CDR3. As DNA, the CDR3 is TGTGCCAGCAGTCCCGCCGGGGTTTACGAGCAGTACTTC. It codes for CASSPAGVYEQYF.

The gene calls are TRBV15 and TRBJ2-2; the match to TRBD2 covers 14 bases. The CDR3 contains 17 residues. The V gene end was trimmed by 0 bases and the J gene end by 11 bases; junction bases not matched to a gene: 8. Germline lookup yields CDR1 LNHNV and CDR2 YYDKDF (reference sequence). In nucleotides, the CDR3 is TGTGCCACCAGCAGAGATCGGACTAGCGGGAGGACGGGAGAGCTGTTTTTT. It codes for CATSRDRTSGRTGELFF. Complete variable domain (other parts from reference TRBV15 and TRBJ2-2): DAMVIQNPRYQVTQFGKPVTLSCSQTLNHNVMYWYQQKSSQAPKLLFHYYDKDFNNEADTPDNFQSRRPNTSFCFLDIRSPGLGDTAMYLCATSRDRTSGRTGELFFGEGSRLTVL.

The V and J genes are TRBV29-1 and TRBJ1-1; D may be TRBD1 (6 bases). V lost 6 bases and J lost 4, with 18 bases in between. The CDR3 is 14 residues long. The V gene's germline CDR1 is SQVTM and CDR2 ANQGSEA. In nucleotides, the CDR3 is TGCAGCGTCAACAAGGCAGGGGTGGTCACTGAAGCTTTCTTT. Protein sequence: CSVNKAGVVTEAFF.

A single count supports this clone. The rearrangement joins TRBV5-4 to TRBJ1-5; TRBD1 aligns across 12 bases. Trimming at V came to 2 bases and at J to 7 bases, leaving 7 bases not matched to a gene. Germline V gene sequence: CDR1 SGHNT, CDR2 YYREEE (reference sequence). The CDR3 is made up of 16 amino acids. This CDR3 is CASSLFRDRGPQPQHF. In nucleotides, the CDR3 is TGTGCCAGCAGCTTATTCCGGGACAGGGGGCCGCAGCCCCAGCATTTT.

In its sample, this clone was seen once. The CDR3 loop is CASSRLSSGNTIYF. The CDR3 region has the DNA TGTGCCAGCAGCCGCCTTAGCTCTGGAAACACCATATATTTT. The chain links TRBV9 to TRBJ1-3; D uncertain. CDR3 length: 14 residues. Germline CDR1 reads SGDLS; CDR2 reads YYNGEE. Trimming stripped 4 bases from V and 0 bases from J, with 8 bases between.

The V and J genes are TRBV29-1 and TRBJ1-2; TRBD1 is a possible D gene (5 bases). V was pared by 4 bases and J by 0 bases, with 15 bases between. The germline CDR1 and CDR2 sequences are SQVTM and ANQGSEA. This CDR3 comprises 15 residues. The CDR3 DNA reads TGCAGCGTTGCGTCTAGACAGACAGCTAACTATGGCTACACCTTC. Protein product: CSVASRQTANYGYTF.

This chain links TRBV7-8 with TRBJ2-1, with TRBD2 identical over 8 bases. The germline CDR1 and CDR2 sequences are SGHVS and FQNEAQ. V was clipped by 1 base and J by 6 bases; unmatched bases: 8. This CDR3 has 16 amino acids. CDR3 amino acids: CASSLDGTRDGNEQFF. The CDR3 DNA reads TGTGCCAGCAGCTTAGACGGGACTAGGGATGGCAATGAGCAGTTCTTC.

For this clone: The sample contains more than one DNA sequence encoding this CDR3. The rearrangement links TRBV9 to TRBJ1-4, with a tentative D call TRBD1 (5 bases). V lost 0 bases to trimming and J lost 7 bases, with 13 bases between them. Germline V lookup: CDR1 SGDLS, CDR2 YYNGEE. The CDR3 sequence is 15 residues long. DNA for the CDR3: TGTGCCAGCAGCGTAGAGGGGCGAGTAGGTGAAAAACTGTTTTTT. Translating gives CASSVEGRVGEKLFF.

This clone occurred a few times. The V gene is TRBV19, the J gene TRBJ1-5; 7 bases fit TRBD1. This CDR3 contains 11 residues. The junction had 4 bases not matched to a gene; V was cut back by 3 bases and J by 14 bases. Germline V gene data show CDR1 as LNHDA and CDR2 as SQIVND (reference sequence). The CDR3 DNA sequence: TGTGCCAGTAGTATTACAGGGGACAAGCATTTT. It is translated as CASSITGDKHF.

The count of this clone is one. The chain carries TRBV29-1 and TRBJ2-7; perhaps TRBD2 as D (5 bases). Trimming shortened V by 0 bases and J by 3 bases, and 21 bases separated the two germline ends. Germline V gives CDR1 SQVTM, CDR2 ANQGSEA. The CDR3 runs to 17 residues. The CDR3 loop reads CSVEEMVGVGAVYEQYF. The DNA for the CDR3 is TGCAGCGTTGAAGAAATGGTCGGAGTGGGAGCGGTCTACGAGCAGTACTTC.

DNA for the CDR3: TGTGCCAGCAGCTCCCGGGCAGGGGTGAATCAGCCCCAGCATTTT. It yields the protein CASSSRAGVNQPQHF. V and J are TRBV7-2 and TRBJ1-5; D possibly corresponds to TRBD1 (6 bases). Germline V gene lookup returns CDR1 SGHTA and CDR2 FQGNSA. This CDR3 region has 15 residues. Trimming removed 4 bases at V and 4 bases at J, with 14 bases between.